Presented here are 22 T cell receptor beta chains from one specimen sequenced in a study of response to subunit inactivated influenza vaccine. TCRdb re-analysed the RT-PCR reads in MiXCR, keeping a single row per CDR3 protein. The top ten hold around 13% of the sample, which has fewer than 700,000 distinct CDR3 sequences, over 10% seen once. The specimen comprised PBMCs from blood, sampled 40 to 50 days after vaccination. The origin of the receptors is a man in his forties or fifties who received an inactivated influenza vaccine.

This sequence joins TRBV12-3 or TRBV12-4 and TRBJ2-5; D may correspond to TRBD1 or TRBD2 (5 bases each). The V gene lost 1 base and the J gene lost 0 bases, with 9 bases spanning the gap. This CDR3 is built from 15 residues. The CDR3 here is CASSLGGSYQETQYF. The DNA for the CDR3 is TGTGCCAGCAGTTTAGGGGGGTCGTACCAAGAGACCCAGTACTTC.

The table lists this clonotype with a few counts. The chain is built from TRBV11-2 and TRBJ2-7, with TRBD2 matching over 16 bases. The V and J ends lost 5 bases and 0 bases, in that order; junction bases with no gene match: 7. The CDR3 runs 18 residues. CDR1 is SGHAT, CDR2 FQNNGV, per germline. CDR3 DNA: TGTGCCAGCAGCCTGGGACTAGCGGGAGGGCGGAGCTCCTACGAGCAGTACTTC. Protein sequence: CASSLGLAGGRSSYEQYF.

The chain couples TRBV24-1 to TRBJ2-1; 11 bases match TRBD2. The CDR3 runs 16 residues. Germline assignment: CDR1 KGHDR and CDR2 SFDVKD. Trimming cost V 4 bases and J 7 bases; bases outside gene matches: 8. The CDR3 is CATSEPGLADRNEQFF. The CDR3, as DNA: TGTGCCACCAGTGAACCGGGACTAGCGGATCGGAATGAGCAGTTCTTC.

The CDR3 bases are TGTGCCAGCAGCCTTGGGACTAGCGGGGATTACAATGAGCAGTTCTTC. The encoded protein is CASSLGTSGDYNEQFF. V gene TRBV7-9 combines with J gene TRBJ2-1; 13 nucleotides align to TRBD2. The ends lost 5 bases at V and 4 bases at J; junction bases unmatched: 5. CDR1 is SEHNR and CDR2 is FQNEAQ in the germline V gene (reference sequence). This CDR3 is 16 amino acids long.

The V and J genes are TRBV5-1 and TRBJ2-7; D gene uncertain. V lost 4 bases and J lost 0, with 14 bases in between. CDR1 is SGHRS, CDR2 YFSETQ, per germline. This CDR3 has 15 amino acids. The CDR3 loop reads CASSQLDSTSYEQYF. The DNA for the CDR3 is TGCGCCAGCAGCCAATTAGACTCAACCTCCTACGAGCAGTACTTC.

The chain recombines TRBV5-1 with TRBJ2-1; D is unresolved. The CDR3 runs 16 residues. The V gene's germline CDR1 is SGHRS and CDR2 YFSETQ. V lost 1 base and J 4 bases, leaving 15 bases between the germline ends. The CDR3 loop reads CASSLHVPAGYNEQFF. CDR3 nucleotide sequence: TGCGCCAGCAGCTTGCACGTCCCCGCCGGGTACAATGAGCAGTTCTTC. The variable domain in full, completed from reference TRBV5-1 and TRBJ2-1, reads KAGVTQTPRYLIKTRGQQVTLSCSPISGHRSVSWYQQTPGQGLQFLFEYFSETQRNKGNFPGRFSGRQFSNSRSEMNVSTLELGDSALYLCASSLHVPAGYNEQFFGPGTRLTVL.

This clonotype turned up a few times. V gene TRBV7-2 combines with J gene TRBJ2-7, with TRBD1 matching 8 bases. The CDR3 is 16 amino acids. The germline CDR1 and CDR2 sequences are SGHTA and FQGNSA. With V trimmed by 2 bases and J by 4 bases, 10 bases remained unmatched. The CDR3 reads CASSLIGQGGWYEQYF. DNA for the CDR3: TGTGCCAGCAGCTTAATAGGACAGGGCGGATGGTACGAGCAGTACTTC.

The V gene is TRBV6-1, the J gene TRBJ2-1, with D maybe TRBD2 (6 bases). The CDR3 is 19 amino acids. V was clipped by 4 bases and J by 0 bases, with 22 bases between them. Germline-derived CDR1 and CDR2 are MNHNS and SASEGT. The CDR3 nucleotides are TGTGCCAGCAGTGGTCCTAGGTCGGACTACCAGAGCTCCTACAATGAGCAGTTCTTC. Translated, it gives CASSGPRSDYQSSYNEQFF.

The V gene is TRBV24-1, the J gene TRBJ2-2; tentative D call: TRBD2 (6 bases). The CDR3 consists of 12 residues. Per the germline V gene, CDR1 is KGHDR and CDR2 is SFDVKD. V shed 9 bases and J shed 4 bases, with 8 bases lying between them. The CDR3, as DNA: TGTGCCACCCGGAGGGGCACCGGGGAGCTGTTTTTT. As protein: CATRRGTGELFF.

The chain combines TRBV20-1 with TRBJ2-7; D ambiguous. This CDR3 region has 13 residues. The ends were cut back, 3 bases at V and 6 bases at J, with 15 bases in the middle. Germline V gene data show CDR1 as DFQATT and CDR2 as SNEGSKA (reference sequence). CDR3 sequence (DNA): TGCAGTGCTAGTAGGCGTCTCCCCTCCGAGCAGTACTTC. It yields the protein CSASRRLPSEQYF.

This chain connects TRBV7-2 to TRBJ2-7; 9 nucleotides match TRBD1. The V gene's germline CDR1 is SGHTA and CDR2 FQGNSA. The CDR3 consists of 14 residues. Germline trimming cut 5 bases from V and 3 bases from J; bases unmatched to any gene: 5. CDR3 region: CASSRRTGDYEQYF. CDR3 coding DNA: TGTGCCAGCAGCCGCCGGACAGGGGACTACGAGCAGTACTTC.

The chain has TRBV10-2 and TRBJ2-2, with D uncertain. In germline, CDR1 is WSHSY, CDR2 SAAADI. V lost 8 bases, J lost 6 bases, and 7 bases lay in between. The CDR3 runs to 11 residues. The CDR3 bases are TGCGCCAGCTTTAGGGCCGGGGAGCTGTTTTTT. Amino acids: CASFRAGELFF.

The rearrangement uses TRBV5-6 and TRBJ1-4; D gene ambiguous. CDR1 is SGHDT and CDR2 is YYEEEE in the germline V gene. This CDR3 is built from 15 residues. V dropped 1 base and J dropped 5 bases, with 12 bases sitting between them. CDR3 residues: CASSLNNRRNEKLFF. The CDR3 DNA is TGTGCCAGCAGCTTGAATAACAGACGAAATGAAAAACTGTTTTTT.

There are a few counts of this clonotype. The chain employs TRBV6-6 and TRBJ2-3; weak D call: TRBD2 (6 bases). Trimming left V 4 bases short and J 5 bases short, with 10 bases between. This CDR3 is built from 13 residues. The germline V gene encodes CDR1 MNHNY and CDR2 SVGAGI (reference sequence). CDR3 residues: CASSFSGVDTQYF. DNA for the CDR3: TGTGCCAGCAGTTTCTCGGGAGTAGATACGCAGTATTTT.

The chain links TRBV7-8 to TRBJ2-1; D is unresolved. CDR1 is SGHVS and CDR2 is FQNEAQ in the germline V gene. This CDR3 has 15 amino acids. Trimming took 2 bases from V and 0 from J, leaving 8 bases between them. The DNA of the CDR3 is TGTGCCAGCAGCTTATTGGGTAACTCCTACAATGAGCAGTTCTTC. Protein sequence: CASSLLGNSYNEQFF.

The chain combines TRBV7-2 with TRBJ2-7; no definite D call. This CDR3 is built from 13 residues. Trimming left V 3 bases short and J 0 bases short, with 6 bases between. Germline V gene data show CDR1 as SGHTA and CDR2 as FQGNSA. CDR3 in DNA: TGTGCCAGCAGCTTCGAGTACTCCTACGAGCAGTACTTC. This encodes CASSFEYSYEQYF.

The chain recombines TRBV4-2 with TRBJ1-1; 7 bases agree with TRBD1. There are 15 residues in the CDR3. CDR1 and CDR2 from the germline V gene are LGHNA and YNFKEQ. V shed 4 bases and J 1 base; nucleotides not matched to a gene: 6. The CDR3 is CASSPGGQKNTEAFF. The CDR3 region has the DNA TGTGCCAGCAGCCCAGGGGGACAGAAGAACACTGAAGCTTTCTTT.

This clonotype occurred a few times. The chain joins TRBV28 to TRBJ2-1; weak D call: TRBD1 (5 bases). Germline-derived CDR1 and CDR2 are MDHEN and SYDVKM. The CDR3 loop spans 17 amino acids. Trimming removed 3 bases at V and 3 bases at J, with 18 bases between. CDR3 amino acids: CASSLAKGRQVYNEQFF. CDR3 nucleotide sequence: TGTGCCAGCAGTTTGGCGAAGGGGCGGCAAGTCTACAATGAGCAGTTCTTC.

This clonotype was recorded many times. The chain combines TRBV12-3 or TRBV12-4 with TRBJ1-4; D gene ambiguous. Trimming shortened V by 5 bases and J by 7 bases, and 8 bases separated the two germline ends. The CDR3 loop spans 12 amino acids. This CDR3 is CASSDLSEKLFF. CDR3 sequence (DNA): TGTGCCAGCAGTGACCTCAGTGAAAAACTGTTTTTT.

This clonotype was counted only a few times. The rearrangement links TRBV24-1 to TRBJ2-5; 8 bases match TRBD1. V was pared by 6 bases and J by 5 bases, with 10 bases of the junction left unmatched. This CDR3 contains 15 residues. The V gene's germline CDR1 is KGHDR and CDR2 SFDVKD. The CDR3 DNA reads as TGTGCCACCAGTCAGACAGGGACAGGAGGGGAGACCCAGTACTTC. Translated: CATSQTGTGGETQYF.

This clonotype has just a few counts. The chain is built from TRBV6-1 and TRBJ1-1, with a possible D match to TRBD1 (6 bases). The germline V gene has CDR1 MNHNS and CDR2 SASEGT. This CDR3 contains 14 residues. V was clipped by 3 bases and J by 5 bases, with 13 bases between them. CDR3 in amino acids: CASSDGTGYTEAFF. CDR3 nucleotides: TGTGCCAGCAGTGACGGTACAGGGTATACTGAAGCTTTCTTT.

V gene TRBV6-2 or TRBV6-3 combines with J gene TRBJ2-3, with TRBD2 as a possible D gene (6 bases). This CDR3 has 13 amino acids. Trimming took off 6 bases at V and 1 base at J, with 8 bases between the two ends. The germline V gene has CDR1 MNHEY and CDR2 SVGEGT. CDR3 loop: CASRAGRTDTQYF. For the CDR3, the DNA is TGTGCCAGCAGAGCGGGCCGCACAGATACGCAGTATTTT.